Below, one TCR beta chain is given with its context. The data were obtained in a study of T cells expressing NK-cell markers. From germline, CDR1 is ENHRY and CDR2 SYGVKD. This CDR3 spans 15 amino acids. TCRdb reprocessed the 5' RACE reads and reports one entry per CDR3 protein, with no DNA. The repertoire table contains about 460,000 distinct CDR3 sequences. The clonotype was recovered from a woman in her fifties or sixties in good health. Input material: blood T cells: a sorted CD56 or NKG2C T cell subset, CD4+ or CD8+ T cells, or bulk PBMC T cells (not recorded which). The chain uses TRBV10-3 and TRBJ2-1; the TCRdb D gene call, TRBD2, has no DNA to confirm it. CDR3 region: CAITRGGQGRNEQFF.